This T cell receptor beta chain appears in the sequencing data of a study of Graves' ophthalmopathy and Graves' hyperthyroidism. As for the study in general: Investigators collected peripheral blood at initial diagnosis, before any treatment was given.

Study outcomes and limitations: The model achieved under 71% sensitivity and around 72% specificity for ophthalmopathy progression. A majority of expanded thyroid clonotypes exceeding 0.001 frequency were likewise present in blood.

Scientists amplified the TCR beta CDR3 regions from RNA transcripts. The first-round RT-PCR employed HTBI primers together with the Qiagen OneStep RT-PCR kit. A multiplex PCR was then performed as the second round. Using its own MiXCR run on the multiplex PCR reads, TCRdb lists one record per CDR3 protein. Among roughly 160,000 distinct CDR3 sequences listed, 35% to 45% were seen once. Between the trimmed V and J ends, which lost 0 bases and 8 bases, there was a span of 14 bases. Per germline, CDR1 MNHEY and CDR2 SVGAGI. The CDR3 totals 15 residues. This clonotype has at least ten counts. Antigen specificity is unknown.

What was sequenced was peripheral blood. This receptor was taken from a man aged 30 to 45 with Graves' ophthalmopathy. The chain recombines TRBV6-5 with TRBJ1-5; TRBD1 might be the D (5 bases). DNA of the CDR3: TGTGCCAGCAGTTACTCTGGGTATGGGGGAGAGCCCCAGCATTTT. This codes for CASSYSGYGGEPQHF.